The 29 T cell receptor beta chains below were found in one sample sequenced in a study of T cell responses to AZD1222 COVID-19 vaccine. The method was immunoSEQ multiplex PCR; TCRdb's version includes in-frame clones alone and lacks a portion of them. The sample yields about 150,000 clones, more than 75% seen once. Sequencing was performed on peripheral blood, taken 28 days after the second AZD1222 dose. The receptors were sampled from an adult who received the AZD1222 COVID-19 vaccine.

The chain recombines TRBV5-1 with TRBJ2-7; the match to TRBD1 covers 7 bases. This CDR3 region has 15 residues. Looked up from germline, CDR1 is SGHRS and CDR2 is YFSETQ. The V gene end was trimmed by 0 bases and the J gene end by 3 bases; junction bases not matched to a gene: 6. CDR3 in DNA: TGCGCCAGCAGCTTGGCCTTAAACAGGGGCTACGAGCAGTACTTC. Translating gives CASSLALNRGYEQYF.

The V gene is TRBV28, the J gene TRBJ1-1, with D perhaps TRBD1 (5 bases). Looked up from germline, CDR1 is MDHEN and CDR2 is SYDVKM. Trimming took 3 bases from V and 0 from J, leaving 8 bases between them. The CDR3 is 14 residues long. CDR3 DNA sequence: TGTGCCAGCAGTTTTATGGGGGTGAACACTGAAGCTTTCTTT. Translating gives CASSFMGVNTEAFF.

This sequence joins TRBV7-3 and TRBJ2-5; D is perhaps TRBD1 (5 bases). CDR3 length equals 13 residues. V shed 8 bases and J shed 5 bases, with 15 bases lying between them. Germline CDR1 SGHTA, CDR2 FQGTGA. CDR3 bases: TGTGCCAGCGGCTCCGGGCCAGGGGAGACCCAGTACTTC. Protein: CASGSGPGETQYF.

V gene TRBV5-4 combines with J gene TRBJ2-7; 7 nucleotides align to TRBD1. V shed 4 bases and J 2 bases; nucleotides not matched to a gene: 6. The CDR3 totals 14 residues. The germline gives CDR1 SGHNT, CDR2 YYREEE (reference sequence). CDR3 sequence (DNA): TGTGCCAGCAGCCTACAGGGGCCCCCCTACGAGCAGTACTTC. The encoded protein is CASSLQGPPYEQYF.

The sample holds one count of this clone. This chain uses TRBV27 with TRBJ1-2; D ambiguous. V shed 5 bases and J shed 4 bases, with 14 bases lying between them. The germline V gene encodes CDR1 MNHEY and CDR2 SMNVEV (reference sequence). There are 14 residues in the CDR3. CDR3 region: CASSPDVRFYGYTF. CDR3 nucleotides: TGTGCCAGCAGTCCCGACGTCCGGTTCTATGGCTACACCTTC.

V and J are TRBV2 and TRBJ1-4, with a weak D call TRBD1 (5 bases). CDR1 is SNHLY, CDR2 FYNNEI, per germline. Trimming took off 11 bases at V and 4 bases at J, with 14 bases between the two ends. CDR3 length: 13 residues. CDR3 nucleotide sequence: TGTGCCGGACACCGGGACCATAATGAAAAACTGTTTTTT. It translates to CAGHRDHNEKLFF. The full variable domain, rest sourced from reference TRBV2 and TRBJ1-4, is EPEVTQTPSHQVTQMGQEVILRCVPISNHLYFYWYRQILGQKVEFLVSFYNNEISEKSEIFDDQFSVERPDGSNFTLKIRSTKLEDSAMYFCAGHRDHNEKLFFGSGTQLSVL.

The chain joins TRBV4-2 to TRBJ2-7; 12 bases line up with TRBD2. V trimming: 1 base; J trimming: 0 bases; junction bases outside the gene matches: 4. The germline gives CDR1 LGHNA, CDR2 YNFKEQ. The CDR3 has 17 amino acids. CDR3 residues: CASSQVLAGGASYEQYF. The CDR3 region has the DNA TGTGCCAGCAGCCAAGTACTAGCGGGAGGCGCCTCCTACGAGCAGTACTTC.

This chain connects TRBV5-1 to TRBJ2-1, with TRBD1 as a possible D gene (6 bases). CDR3 size: 13 residues. The germline V and J ends were trimmed by 4 bases and 6 bases, with 11 bases remaining between them. Per the germline V gene, CDR1 is SGHRS and CDR2 is YFSETQ. In nucleotides, the CDR3 is TGCGCCAGCAGCCTACAGGGTAGCAATGAGCAGTTCTTC. Translating gives CASSLQGSNEQFF. Full variable domain (outside the CDR3, taken from reference TRBV5-1 and TRBJ2-1): KAGVTQTPRYLIKTRGQQVTLSCSPISGHRSVSWYQQTPGQGLQFLFEYFSETQRNKGNFPGRFSGRQFSNSRSEMNVSTLELGDSALYLCASSLQGSNEQFFGPGTRLTVL.

The gene calls are TRBV29-1 and TRBJ2-7; 10 positions agree with TRBD1. This CDR3 spans 14 amino acids. Germline V gene lookup returns CDR1 SQVTM and CDR2 ANQGSEA. The trim removed 5 bases at V and 7 bases at J, leaving 11 bases unmatched. DNA for the CDR3: TGCAGCGTTCCAACCGGGACAGGGGTGCGGGAGCAGTACTTC. It codes for CSVPTGTGVREQYF.

The V gene is TRBV7-3, the J gene TRBJ2-3; 7 nucleotides agree with TRBD2. J lost 2 bases, V lost 4 bases, and 12 bases had no gene match. CDR3 length: 17 residues. The germline CDR1 and CDR2 sequences are SGHTA and FQGTGA. The CDR3 is CASSSPGERDLTDTQYF. CDR3 DNA: TGTGCCAGCAGCTCCCCAGGCGAGCGGGACCTCACAGATACGCAGTATTTT.

In its sample, this clone was seen once. The chain carries TRBV5-1 and TRBJ1-4; unclear D gene. Looked up from germline, CDR1 is SGHRS and CDR2 is YFSETQ. The ends were cut back, 0 bases at V and 5 bases at J, with 17 bases in the middle. This CDR3 has 17 residues. The chain's CDR3 is CASSLVPLPDGNEKLFF. The CDR3 coding sequence is TGCGCCAGCAGCTTGGTACCACTACCCGACGGGAATGAAAAACTGTTTTTT.

The chain uses TRBV6-5 and TRBJ2-1; 10 nucleotides line up with TRBD1. V dropped 4 bases and J dropped 8; count of bases not matched to a gene: 11. The CDR3 contains 16 residues. The germline V gene encodes CDR1 MNHEY and CDR2 SVGAGI. Here the CDR3 reads CASSFTPGQGIDEQFF. As DNA, the CDR3 is TGTGCCAGCAGTTTTACTCCGGGACAGGGGATTGATGAGCAGTTCTTC.

The V gene is TRBV6-6, the J gene TRBJ2-7; D possibly matches TRBD1 or TRBD2 (5 bases each). The CDR3 runs to 14 residues. CDR1 is MNHNY and CDR2 is SVGAGI in the germline V gene (reference sequence). The V end was cut by 7 bases, the J end by 4 bases, with 17 bases between. CDR3 in amino acids: CASKLSRGGYEQYF. The CDR3 DNA is TGTGCCAGCAAACTCTCTAGGGGCGGGTACGAGCAGTACTTC.

The chain joins TRBV7-2 to TRBJ2-4, with D perhaps TRBD1 (6 bases). Germline V gives CDR1 SGHTA, CDR2 FQGNSA. The V end was cut by 8 bases, the J end by 0 bases, with 17 bases between. The CDR3 length is 16 residues. CDR3 bases: TGTGCCAGCCTCAGGGGACCGGGATTAGCCAAAAACATTCAGTACTTC. This codes for CASLRGPGLAKNIQYF.

V usage is TRBV19 and J usage is TRBJ2-3; D ambiguous. The ends were cut back, 6 bases at V and 0 bases at J, with 7 bases in the middle. Germline V gene data show CDR1 as LNHDA and CDR2 as SQIVND (reference sequence). CDR3 length: 13 amino acids. The CDR3 here is CASRTLSTDTQYF. Here the CDR3 DNA reads TGTGCCAGTAGGACACTGAGCACAGATACGCAGTATTTT.

CDR3 coding DNA: TGTGCCAGCAGTCCTTGGACACACAGCACAGATACGCAGTATTTT. As protein: CASSPWTHSTDTQYF. J is TRBJ2-3 and V is TRBV27; maybe TRBD1 (5 bases). Between the trimmed V and J ends, which lost 5 bases and 0 bases, there was a span of 12 bases. The CDR3 is 15 residues long. The germline gives CDR1 MNHEY, CDR2 SMNVEV (reference sequence).

CDR3 region: CSVSVTGGTNEKLFF. The CDR3 region has the DNA TGCAGCGTCTCCGTTACAGGGGGCACTAATGAAAAACTGTTTTTT. The chain carries TRBV29-1 and TRBJ1-4; 9 bases align to TRBD1. The length of the CDR3 is 15 residues. Germline-derived CDR1 and CDR2 are SQVTM and ANQGSEA. With V trimmed by 6 bases and J by 2 bases, 7 bases remained unmatched.

This chain connects TRBV7-2 to TRBJ1-5, with TRBD1 matching 11 bases. Germline V gene lookup returns CDR1 SGHTA and CDR2 FQGNSA. The ends lost 2 bases at V and 3 bases at J; junction bases unmatched: 6. The CDR3 length is 17 residues. CDR3: CASSLRTGGRFNQPQHF. The DNA for the CDR3 is TGTGCCAGCAGCTTACGGACAGGGGGCCGATTCAATCAGCCCCAGCATTTT.

This clone appeared a few times. The genes are TRBV5-4 and TRBJ2-7; 9 nucleotides match TRBD1. The germline V gene encodes CDR1 SGHNT and CDR2 YYREEE (reference sequence). The trim removed 2 bases at V and 6 bases at J, leaving 12 bases unmatched. This CDR3 comprises 16 residues. As DNA, the CDR3 is TGTGCCAGCAGCTTCTGGGACAGGGTCGTCTCTAGCGAGCAGTACTTC. Its translation is CASSFWDRVVSSEQYF.

CDR3 region: CAWSVWLAGDRSYNEQFF. DNA for the CDR3: TGTGCCTGGAGTGTATGGCTAGCGGGAGACCGCTCCTACAATGAGCAGTTCTTC. The J gene is TRBJ2-1, the V gene TRBV30, with TRBD2 identical over 10 bases. Looked up from germline, CDR1 is GTSNPN and CDR2 is SVGIG (reference sequence). The CDR3 extends over 18 amino acids. V shed 0 bases, J shed 0 bases, and the junction held 8 bases outside the gene matches.

The chain uses TRBV4-2 and TRBJ1-1; a possible D gene is TRBD1 (5 bases). The CDR3 is 16 amino acids. Trimming shortened V by 0 bases and J by 2 bases, and 13 bases separated the two germline ends. Germline V gene sequence: CDR1 LGHNA, CDR2 YNFKEQ. In DNA form, the CDR3 reads TGTGCCAGCAGCCAAGAAGAAAGACAGCGTAACACTGAAGCTTTCTTT. This gives the protein CASSQEERQRNTEAFF.

This chain uses TRBV5-1 with TRBJ1-5, with no clear D. Trimming pared 0 bases from V and 1 base from J, leaving 8 bases between. CDR1 is SGHRS, CDR2 YFSETQ, per germline. The CDR3 covers 15 residues. The CDR3 bases are TGCGCCAGCAGCTTGGACGGGATGAGCAATCAGCCCCAGCATTTT. This gives the protein CASSLDGMSNQPQHF.

The chain joins TRBV7-9 to TRBJ2-7; 8 bases fit TRBD1. CDR3 length: 14 residues. CDR1 and CDR2 from the germline V gene are SEHNR and FQNEAQ (reference sequence). V gave up 1 base and J gave up 6 bases; unmatched junction bases: 5. The CDR3 DNA reads as TGTGCCAGCAGCTTAGGCAGGGGGCGCGTCGAGCAGTACTTC. This gives the protein CASSLGRGRVEQYF.

V usage is TRBV21-1 and J usage is TRBJ1-1. TRBV21-1 is a pseudogene locus. CDR3 length: 12 amino acids. CDR3 protein: CASSLGIGEAFF. The CDR3 DNA reads TGTGCCTCGAGCTTGGGGATCGGTGAAGCTTTCTTT.

The V and J genes are TRBV7-2 and TRBJ1-4; D gene uncertain. Trimming left V 6 bases short and J 0 bases short, with 14 bases between. Looked up from germline, CDR1 is SGHTA and CDR2 is FQGNSA. This CDR3 has 16 residues. The DNA for the CDR3 is TGTGCCAGCAGGCCTCATATAGGGCCAACTAATGAAAAACTGTTTTTT. Translation: CASRPHIGPTNEKLFF.

The chain employs TRBV5-4 and TRBJ2-3; 14 bases map to TRBD2. The junction had 10 bases not matched to a gene; V was cut back by 4 bases and J by 6 bases. The CDR3 spans 17 residues. CDR1 and CDR2 from the germline V gene are SGHNT and YYREEE (reference sequence). The CDR3 reads CASSGRLAGGPQDTQYF. CDR3 coding DNA: TGTGCCAGCAGCGGCAGACTAGCGGGAGGGCCCCAGGATACGCAGTATTTT.

V and J are TRBV20-1 and TRBJ2-7; tentatively, D is TRBD1 (5 bases). Germline V gene sequence: CDR1 DFQATT, CDR2 SNEGSKA (reference sequence). This CDR3 region has 12 residues. V lost 5 bases to trimming and J lost 3 bases, with 11 bases between them. CDR3 coding DNA: TGCAGTGCTCGTGGGCAGGGCTACGAGCAGTACTTC. It translates to CSARGQGYEQYF.

The chain has TRBV7-2 and TRBJ2-1; no reliable D call. The CDR3 runs 14 residues. Trimming stripped 0 bases from V and 5 bases from J, with 8 bases between. Looked up from germline, CDR1 is SGHTA and CDR2 is FQGNSA. The CDR3 DNA is TGTGCCAGCAGCTTAGCAGGTTTGAACAATGAGCAGTTCTTC. Encoded protein: CASSLAGLNNEQFF.

V is TRBV3-1 (or the pseudogene TRBV3-2) and J is TRBJ1-1, with D unresolved. The germline CDR1 and CDR2 sequences are LGHDT and YNNKEL (reference sequence). The CDR3 has 17 residues. V shed 3 bases and J shed 1 base, with 18 bases lying between them. Here the CDR3 reads CASSHLEKGNQNTEAFF. The CDR3 nucleotides are TGTGCCAGCAGCCATTTAGAGAAGGGAAACCAGAACACTGAAGCTTTCTTT.